There are many counts of the clone carrying this TCR beta chain. The antigen is not known. This entry is derived from a study of T cells in Graves' hyperthyroidism and ophthalmopathy. Study outcomes and limitations: Blood also showed most of the thyroid clonotypes that were expanded above 0.001. The model's output predicted ophthalmopathy at a median of around 6.9 months prior to onset.

Uncontrolled infection, other autoimmune disease, pregnancy or lactation led to exclusion. Amplification yielded TCR beta CDR3 regions, with RNA transcripts as the source. HTBI primers were the set used in a first-round RT-PCR of the TCR CDR3. A single record per CDR3 protein comes from TCRdb applying MiXCR to the multiplex PCR reads. The repertoire holds approximately 300,000 distinct CDR3 sequences, with 16% as singletons. This sequence was found in a man aged 30 to 45 with Graves' hyperthyroidism. The sequenced sample was blood.

The CDR3 is CASRRTGNQPQHF. The CDR3 DNA is TGTGCCAGCAGGAGGACGGGAAATCAGCCCCAGCATTTT. J is TRBJ1-5 and V is TRBV6-1; unclear D gene. CDR3 length: 13 residues. The V gene's germline CDR1 is MNHNS and CDR2 SASEGT. V was pared by 6 bases and J by 4 bases, with 10 bases between.